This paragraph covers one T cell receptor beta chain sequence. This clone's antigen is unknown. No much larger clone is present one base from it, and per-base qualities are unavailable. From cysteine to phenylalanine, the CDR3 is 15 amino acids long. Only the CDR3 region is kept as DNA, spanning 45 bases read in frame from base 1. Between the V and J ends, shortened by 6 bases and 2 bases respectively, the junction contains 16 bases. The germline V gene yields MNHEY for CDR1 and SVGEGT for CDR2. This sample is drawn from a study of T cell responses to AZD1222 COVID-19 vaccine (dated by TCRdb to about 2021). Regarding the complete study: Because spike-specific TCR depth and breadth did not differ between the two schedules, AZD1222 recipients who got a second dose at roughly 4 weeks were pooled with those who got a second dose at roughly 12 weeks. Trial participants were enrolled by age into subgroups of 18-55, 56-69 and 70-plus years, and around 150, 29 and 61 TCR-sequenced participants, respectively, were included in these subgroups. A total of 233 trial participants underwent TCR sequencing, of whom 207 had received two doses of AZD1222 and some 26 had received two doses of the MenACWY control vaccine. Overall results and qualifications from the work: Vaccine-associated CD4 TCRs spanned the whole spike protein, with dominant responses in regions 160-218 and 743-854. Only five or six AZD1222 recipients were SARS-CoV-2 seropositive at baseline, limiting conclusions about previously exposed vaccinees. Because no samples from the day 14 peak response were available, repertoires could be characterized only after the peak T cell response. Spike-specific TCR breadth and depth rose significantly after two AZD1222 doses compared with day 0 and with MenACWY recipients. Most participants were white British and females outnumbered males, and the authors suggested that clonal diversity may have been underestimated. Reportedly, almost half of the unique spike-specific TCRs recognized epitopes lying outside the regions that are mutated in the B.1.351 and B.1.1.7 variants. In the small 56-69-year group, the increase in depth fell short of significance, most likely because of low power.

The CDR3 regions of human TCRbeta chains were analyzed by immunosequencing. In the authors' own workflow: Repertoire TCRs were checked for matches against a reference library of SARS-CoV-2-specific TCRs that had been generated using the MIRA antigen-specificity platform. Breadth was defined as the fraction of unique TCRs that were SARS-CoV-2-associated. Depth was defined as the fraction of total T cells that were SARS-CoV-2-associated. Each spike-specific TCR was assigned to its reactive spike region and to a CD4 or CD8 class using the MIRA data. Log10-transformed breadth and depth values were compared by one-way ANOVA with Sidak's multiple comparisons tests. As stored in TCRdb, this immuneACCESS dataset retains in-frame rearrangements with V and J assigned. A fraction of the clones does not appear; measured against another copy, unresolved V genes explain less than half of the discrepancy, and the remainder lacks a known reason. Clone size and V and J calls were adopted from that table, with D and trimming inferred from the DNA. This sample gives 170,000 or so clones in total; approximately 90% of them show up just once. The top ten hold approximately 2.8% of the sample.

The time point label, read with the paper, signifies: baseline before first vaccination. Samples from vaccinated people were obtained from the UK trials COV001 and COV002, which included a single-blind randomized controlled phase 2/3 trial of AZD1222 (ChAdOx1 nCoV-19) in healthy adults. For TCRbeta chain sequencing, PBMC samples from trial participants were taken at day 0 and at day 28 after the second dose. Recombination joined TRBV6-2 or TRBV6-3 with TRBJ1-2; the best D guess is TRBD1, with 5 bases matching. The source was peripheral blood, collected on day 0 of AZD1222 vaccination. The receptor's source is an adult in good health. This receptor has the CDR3 CASSRSGTTNYGYTF. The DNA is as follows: TGTGCCAGCAGCCGGTCCGGGACCACGAACTATGGCTACACCTTC.